One and the same sample provided the 19 T cell receptor beta chains below, sequenced in a study of metastatic and nonmetastatic thyroid tumors. Among the patients, none had received any treatment before thyroid surgery. TCRdb reassembled clones from the PCR reads with MiXCR. The data contain tens of thousands of clones, 36% of them singletons. The sequencing input was blood. These receptors were obtained from a male donor with papillary thyroid cancer or a benign thyroid nodule (not recorded which). Some clones in this sample may be carry-over from other donors' samples.

V and J are TRBV5-1 and TRBJ1-2; no firm D call. This CDR3 spans 16 amino acids. V lost 0 bases and J lost 6, with 18 bases in between. Germline V gene data show CDR1 as SGHRS and CDR2 as YFSETQ. The CDR3 loop reads CASSLAVTPVRDGYTF. The DNA for the CDR3 is TGCGCCAGCAGCTTGGCCGTCACCCCTGTTCGGGATGGCTACACCTTC.

The chain uses TRBV20-1 and TRBJ1-6; D remains ambiguous. The CDR3 sequence is 14 residues long. Germline CDR1 DFQATT, CDR2 SNEGSKA (reference sequence). The ends were cut back, 3 bases at V and 5 bases at J, with 11 bases in the middle. CDR3 DNA: TGCAGTGCTAGGGTCGGACGGAATAATTCACCCCTCCACTTT. As protein: CSARVGRNNSPLHF.

This clone is judged medium-sized. The gene calls are TRBV6-1 and TRBJ1-1; D perhaps matches TRBD1 (6 bases). The CDR3 length is 13 residues. V was shortened by 8 bases and J by 1 base, with 11 bases between the two germline ends. Germline V gene lookup returns CDR1 MNHNS and CDR2 SASEGT. DNA of the CDR3: TGTGCCAGCTTCTCGACAGGGAACACTGAAGCTTTCTTT. This encodes CASFSTGNTEAFF.

A few counts support this clone. V and J are TRBV20-1 and TRBJ1-6; 7 bases agree with TRBD1. The germline V gene encodes CDR1 DFQATT and CDR2 SNEGSKA (reference sequence). V trimming: 0 bases; J trimming: 9 bases; junction bases outside the gene matches: 8. This CDR3 is built from 15 residues. The DNA of the CDR3 is TGCAGTGCTAGAGACCACAGGGGAGAGAGTTCACCCCTCCACTTT. This translates into CSARDHRGESSPLHF.

This rearrangement joins TRBV11-3 to TRBJ1-3, with D perhaps matching TRBD1 (6 bases). CDR1 and CDR2 (germline): SGHNT, YENEEA. This CDR3 has 16 amino acids. Between the trimmed V and J ends, which lost 0 bases and 4 bases, there was a span of 13 bases. Here the CDR3 reads CASSLDSGTPGNTIYF. DNA of the CDR3: TGTGCCAGCAGCTTAGATTCTGGGACACCCGGAAACACCATATATTTT.

This clone was counted only a few times. The chain recombines TRBV6-1 with TRBJ1-3; the D is unclear. CDR1 and CDR2 (germline): MNHNS, SASEGT. There are 16 residues in the CDR3. V was cut by 2 bases and J by 4 bases, with 15 bases left in between. The CDR3 reads CASSESFGFSGNTIYF. CDR3 bases: TGTGCCAGCAGTGAAAGTTTCGGCTTTTCAGGAAACACCATATATTTT.

This clone was recorded at least ten times. The V gene is TRBV6-6, the J gene TRBJ2-7; TRBD2 might be the D (6 bases). V was cut by 2 bases and J by 2 bases, with 13 bases left in between. CDR3 length equals 15 residues. The germline CDR1 and CDR2 sequences are MNHNY and SVGAGI (reference sequence). The CDR3 sequence is CASSYGEGGTYEQYF. Here the CDR3 DNA reads TGTGCCAGCAGTTACGGGGAAGGCGGGACCTACGAGCAGTACTTC.

This clone was found many times. The V call is TRBV3-1, the J call TRBJ2-6; 8 bases are shared with TRBD2. CDR1 LGHDT and CDR2 YNNKEL come from the germline V gene (reference sequence). The CDR3 is made up of 18 amino acids. V shed 4 bases, J shed 2 bases, and the junction held 10 bases outside the gene matches. CDR3 sequence reads: CASSRPGGAVAGANVLTF. In DNA, the CDR3 is TGTGCCAGCAGCCGCCCCGGGGGGGCTGTGGCTGGGGCCAACGTCCTGACTTTC.

The chain carries TRBV7-6 and TRBJ2-7; no firm D call. The germline V and J ends were trimmed by 6 bases and 3 bases, with 12 bases remaining between them. Per the germline V gene, CDR1 is SGHVS and CDR2 is FNYEAQ. The CDR3 runs 13 residues. CDR3 residues: CASSLDEDYEQYF. CDR3 DNA: TGTGCCAGCAGTCTAGACGAAGACTACGAGCAGTACTTC.

This clone was counted between two and nine times. CDR3 nucleotide sequence: TGTGCCAGCAACATAGATCGACAGTGGGCGGGAGAGCAGTACTTC. It specifies CASNIDRQWAGEQYF. J is TRBJ2-7 and V is TRBV2, with a possible D match to TRBD2 (6 bases). V lost 7 bases, J lost 7 bases, and 23 bases lay in between. The germline CDR1 and CDR2 sequences are SNHLY and FYNNEI. This CDR3 is 15 amino acids long. Using reference TRBV2 and TRBJ2-7 for the parts outside the CDR3, the full variable domain is EPEVTQTPSHQVTQMGQEVILRCVPISNHLYFYWYRQILGQKVEFLVSFYNNEISEKSEIFDDQFSVERPDGSNFTLKIRSTKLEDSAMYFCASNIDRQWAGEQYFGPGTRLTVT.

This chain joins TRBV30 and TRBJ2-7, with 7 bases fitting TRBD2. J was trimmed by 5 bases and V by 2 bases; bases with no gene match: 9. The CDR3 spans 14 residues. CDR1 GTSNPN and CDR2 SVGIG come from the germline V gene (reference sequence). DNA for the CDR3: TGTGCCTGGAGTTTGGCAGCGGGAAAGAACGAGCAGTACTTC. It translates to CAWSLAAGKNEQYF. Full variable domain (outside the CDR3, taken from reference TRBV30 and TRBJ2-7): SQTIHQWPATLVQPVGSPLSLECTVEGTSNPNLYWYRQAAGRGLQLLFYSVGIGQISSEVPQNLSASRPQDRQFILSSKKLLLSDSGFYLCAWSLAAGKNEQYFGPGTRLTVT.

Only one count was recorded for this clone. The chain has TRBV28 and TRBJ1-1; TRBD1 matches at 7 bases. The J segment lost 0 bases and the V segment lost 5 bases, leaving 9 bases of the junction unmatched. Germline assignment: CDR1 MDHEN and CDR2 SYDVKM. This CDR3 has 16 residues. The CDR3 spells CASSLTPGTVNTEAFF. CDR3 bases: TGTGCCAGCAGTCTAACCCCAGGGACAGTGAACACTGAAGCTTTCTTT.

This clone was counted a few times. The rearrangement joins TRBV6-2 or TRBV6-3 to TRBJ2-5; 9 positions agree with TRBD1. The CDR3 is made up of 14 amino acids. V shed 4 bases, J shed 5 bases, and the junction held 5 bases outside the gene matches. From germline, CDR1 is MNHEY and CDR2 SVGEGT. CDR3 DNA sequence: TGTGCCAGCAGTTCTGACAGGGGGAGGGAGACCCAGTACTTC. Its protein is CASSSDRGRETQYF.

The table lists this clone with many counts. V and J are TRBV2 and TRBJ2-1; the match to TRBD2 covers 7 bases. This CDR3 is built from 12 residues. Germline V lookup: CDR1 SNHLY, CDR2 FYNNEI. V lost 7 bases to trimming and J lost 7 bases; unmatched junction nucleotides: 4. CDR3 DNA sequence: TGTGCCAGCAAGGGACTACAAAATGAGCAGTTCTTC. Protein sequence: CASKGLQNEQFF.

The rearrangement links TRBV6-1 to TRBJ1-2; D is unclear. V shed 11 bases and J shed 3 bases, with 16 bases lying between them. The CDR3 contains 13 residues. Germline values: CDR1 MNHNS, CDR2 SASEGT. The CDR3 loop is CAWSWPLHYGYTF. CDR3 nucleotides: TGTGCCTGGAGTTGGCCGCTTCACTATGGCTACACCTTC.

The V call is TRBV20-1, the J call TRBJ1-1; possible D gene TRBD1, 6 bases. The ends were cut back, 4 bases at V and 1 base at J, with 10 bases in the middle. From germline, CDR1 is DFQATT and CDR2 SNEGSKA (reference sequence). The length of the CDR3 is 13 residues. The CDR3 nucleotides read TGCAGTGCTATTTCAGGGGAGAACACTGAAGCTTTCTTT. Protein product: CSAISGENTEAFF.

This clone was found a few times. The genes are TRBV6-2 or TRBV6-3 and TRBJ2-7; no firm D call. The germline CDR1 and CDR2 sequences are MNHEY and SVGEGT. The CDR3 is 14 amino acids. Trimming removed 6 bases at V and 0 bases at J, with 12 bases between. CDR3 nucleotides: TGTGCCAGCAGGCAAGCGTGGACCTCCTACGAGCAGTACTTC. Its protein product is CASRQAWTSYEQYF.

This clone was seen a few times. V and J are TRBV6-2 or TRBV6-3 and TRBJ1-3, with D maybe TRBD1 (6 bases). V shed 2 bases and J shed 8 bases, with 10 bases lying between them. The CDR3 runs 13 residues. CDR1 and CDR2 (germline): MNHEY, SVGEGT. CDR3 DNA: TGTGCCAGCAGTTACGCGGGGGCAGACACCATATATTTT. This codes for CASSYAGADTIYF.

Only a few counts were recorded for this clone. The chain carries TRBV12-5 and TRBJ2-5, with 13 bases matching TRBD2. The CDR3 is made up of 17 amino acids. The germline V gene encodes CDR1 LGHNT and CDR2 FRNRAP. The junction had 11 bases not matched to a gene; V was cut back by 6 bases and J by 4 bases. The CDR3 reads CASGLTSGRASVETQYF. Here the CDR3 DNA reads TGTGCTAGTGGCTTAACTAGCGGGAGGGCCTCGGTAGAGACCCAGTACTTC. The full variable domain, in which reference TRBV12-5 and TRBJ2-5 provide the parts outside the CDR3, is DARVTQTPRHKVTEMGQEVTMRCQPILGHNTVFWYRQTMMQGLELLAYFRNRAPLDDSGMPKDRFSAEMPDATLATLKIQPSEPRDSAVYFCASGLTSGRASVETQYFGPGTRLLVL.